This TCR beta chain was recorded in a study of cytomegalovirus exposure and HLA in healthy donors (dated by TCRdb to about 2017). Concerning the study at large: In an earlier analysis of 587 of the donors, 250 to 350 Gb of sequence data and 90 million to 120 million unique TCR beta sequences from roughly 190 million T cells were reported. Approximately 300 gigabases of sequencing data and approximately 85 million unique TCR sequences were included in an early release covering about 700 HLA-typed donors. Of the approximately 400 genotyped donors, 80% to 90% were placed in the genetic ancestry cluster associated with self-reported Caucasian donors. The study aimed to test whether cataloging public T cell receptors could reveal signatures of past pathogen exposure. The study used immunosequencing to profile the T cell repertoires of approximately 640 subjects and linked those repertoires to cytomegalovirus serostatus. Along with the roughly 670-subject first cohort, a separate validation cohort of approximately 110 different subjects was used. To predict cytomegalovirus infection status, the study combined high-throughput TCR immunosequencing, statistical association of individual TCRs with disease status, and machine learning. A later analysis re-analyzed previously published TCR beta repertoires from 666 donors and added high-resolution HLA genotyping to study TCR occurrence patterns. In the later analysis, no new phenotypic data were used to find candidate immune exposures; instead, reliance was placed on TCR beta sequences and their occurrence across donors. An earlier analysis of some 600 of the donors applied high-throughput TCR beta sequencing to assess whether each TCR beta V gene segment acted as functional or pseudogenic. Donor age, sex, ethnicity and CMV serostatus were compiled together with the repertoire data. A later genetic analysis took genome-wide SNP genotypes for 398 of the 666 donors and used that subset as a discovery cohort. Every repertoire in the discovery cohort had been generated on one and the same sequencing platform. Both class I and class II loci were covered by HLA typing, at four-digit resolution. Typing coverage varied by locus: roughly 620-640 donors for A, B, C, DRB1 and DQB1; 500 to 550 for DQA1; 600 to 610 for DPA1; roughly 450 for DPB1. A few DR-DQ haplotypes were treated as single units for association and clustering because of strong linkage in the cohort. On average, roughly 200,000 unique TCR beta nucleotide sequences were sequenced per donor among fewer than 500 genotyped donors of the cohort, with 15% to 20% of those sequences being non-productive. Broader findings and caveats from the paper: The authors suggested that the approach could potentially be generalized to other disease states and immunological phenotypes. A further reported finding was that TCR beta sequences accurately predicted the HLA-A and HLA-B alleles for most subjects in the first cohort. HLA typing was unavailable for some donors at each locus, so association tests used only the typed subset. According to a later analysis, most CMV-associated TCR beta chains appeared to be HLA-restricted, and the HLA associations seemed to be driven largely by CMV exposure. Across donors, most TCR sequences were observed very rarely, whereas some public TCRs were present in many individuals. Linkage disequilibrium might explain the correlated functional status among segregating V segments, but an unknown experimental factor could not be ruled out. In an earlier analysis of approximately 590 of the donors, most TCR beta V segments were observed in productive rearrangements about 90% or about 30% of the time, broadly matching IMGT annotations. The presence/absence analyses assumed that sequencing depth was roughly uniform across donors, and that assumption may not be true. The classifier was reported to diagnose cytomegalovirus status with high specificity and sensitivity in both the original and validation cohorts. Several of the top co-occurrence clusters appeared to be linked to parvovirus B19, influenza, CMV and Epstein-Barr virus, according to a later analysis. The only immune exposure information available for the cohort was CMV serostatus. In a later analysis, HLA-associated TCR beta chains showed more clonal expansion and lower generation probabilities than non-associated chains that were equally common. V-gene and J-gene trimming of TCR beta chains was associated with a missense DCLRE1C variant in a later genetic analysis, and the association was replicated in an independent cohort. A total of 150 or so TCR beta chains were listed by the study as associated with cytomegalovirus. According to a later genetic analysis, donors in an Asian-associated ancestry cluster had fewer N-insertions in productive TCRs than the approximately 650-donor mean. A few of the identified cytomegalovirus-associated TCR beta chains were confirmed in vitro to be specific for cytomegalovirus antigens. When HLA alleles, especially DR and DQ, strongly co-occurred, TCR associations were difficult to assign to individual alleles. Because counts were too low, more than 15 rarely observed V segments, including chromosome 9 orphons, were excluded from the earlier analysis of fewer than 650 of the donors. Specific HLA alleles were associated with over 15,000 TCR beta sequences at a false discovery rate of 0.05 in a later analysis. A cluster of highly shared sequence variants was judged likely to be a technical artifact of the sequencing pipeline. In a later analysis, TCR association rates were found to vary across HLA loci, with the most associated TCRs seen for DRB1 alleles and the fewest for HLA-C alleles. Only TCR beta chains were sequenced in this cohort, and the absence of alpha or paired-chain data limited detectable features.

The cohort consisted of some 670 healthy bone marrow donors. Cohort members were all nominally healthy when sampled, although unrecorded immune exposures were likely present. The donor was CMV seronegative and belonged to the group of 350 to 400 seronegative cohort members. A peripheral blood sample was collected from each donor, and TCR beta sequencing was performed on peripheral blood mononuclear cells. The Qiagen DNeasy Blood Extraction Kit was used to extract genomic DNA from the blood cell samples. As for this clone: The antigen this receptor binds is unknown. No base quality values were provided; no much bigger clone lies one nucleotide off.

The protocol used for the library was the immunoSEQ multiplex PCR assay. A mixture of 60 forward primers for TCR Vbeta segments and 13 reverse primers for TCR Jbeta segments was used in the multiplex PCR. The CDR3 region of rearranged TCR beta genes was amplified from genomic DNA by a multiplex PCR assay. On the Illumina HiSeq System, the amplified TCR beta libraries were sequenced as 87-base-pair reads. The original pipeline was this. A later analysis counted some 74 million unique TCR beta chains across the roughly 700 repertoires, and some 12 million of these chains were shared by at least two donors. A nearest-neighbor algorithm error-corrected the raw reads and collapsed the reads into unique sequences, merging closely related sequences to remove PCR and sequencing errors. Alignment of CDR3 sequences to IMGT reference sequences was used to assign V, D and J gene segments. For a sequence to be retained, a match of at least six nucleotides to both a V gene segment and a J gene segment was required. A rearrangement was called productive if the CDR3 had no stop codons and remained in frame with V and J, and every other rearrangement was called non-productive. Following IMGT convention, CDR3 was defined as the stretch from the second conserved V-encoded cysteine to the conserved J-encoded phenylalanine. The earlier analysis of 550 to 650 of the donors excluded any sequence lacking an unambiguous match to a single V gene segment. An earlier analysis of fewer than 750 of the donors classified V segments as functional when productive rearrangements were above 56.7% and as segregating when the standard deviation between donors was above 5%. A statistical classification framework was developed to diagnose cytomegalovirus status using the catalog of TCR beta chain sequences. V and J gene assignment, in a later analysis, came from comparing TCR nucleotide sequences with IMGT/GENE-DB human TR gene sequences. Using the TCRdist pipeline, a later analysis assigned CDR3 sequences along with most-parsimonious VDJ recombination scenarios. In a later analysis, every TCR beta chain was defined by the combination of its CDR3 amino acid sequence and its V-gene family, and reads without a unique V-gene family were dropped. As a way to deal with suspected cross-contamination and a sequencing artifact, a later analysis dropped hundreds of nucleotide sequences that were highly shared and had low generation probability. In a later analysis, a clonal expansion index for each public chain was calculated from normalized within-repertoire ranks of inferred template counts. A later analysis computed generation probabilities with a VDJ recombination model fitted to out-of-frame rearrangements, and checked the results against IGoR. A later analysis scored TCR-TCR, TCR-HLA and TCR-CMV co-occurrence with hypergeometric tests, applying a repertoire-size bias correction to TCR pairs. In a later analysis, false discovery rates were estimated by permuting HLA or CMV assignments 20 times. In a later analysis, co-occurring TCRs were grouped using DBSCAN, and TCRdist sequence similarity was added for clustering within HLA-allele-positive subsets. Repertoires with fewer than 30,000 or more than 120,000 public chains were left out of co-occurrence clustering, as were about 5 repertoires with anomalous nucleotide sharing. Held by TCRdb, this immuneACCESS table contains in-frame sequences only and omits some clones. Under half of the omission traces to an unresolved V gene where checked; the cause of the rest is unknown. V, J and clone size were drawn from that table, and D and trimming were deduced from the DNA. The sample profile shows about 200,000 clones; around 86% of them were found once. The ten largest make up around 1.4% of the sample.

Sequencing input: PBMCs. This receptor was identified in a man aged 25 to 40 in good health and CMV-seronegative.

The CDR3 here reads CASSLVTGYTF. The nucleotide sequence is given as TGTGCCAGCAGCTTAGTAACAGGCTACACCTTC. The sequence links TRBV7-9 to TRBJ1-2, with the D gene call left open. V loses 1 base of germline sequence and J loses 8 bases, and the interval between the two ends is 5 bases. The CDR3 sequence holds 11 residues, the cysteine and phenylalanine included. Only the CDR3 region is kept as DNA, spanning 33 bases read in frame from base 1. Reading the germline V gene (reference sequence) gives CDR1 SEHNR and CDR2 FQNEAQ. With the rest looked up from the reference TRBV7-9 and TRBJ1-2 genes rather than sequenced, the full variable domain is DTGVSQNPRHKITKRGQNVTFRCDPISEHNRLYWYRQTLGQGPEFLTYFQNEAQLEKSRLLSDRFSAERPKGSFSTLEIQRTEQGDSAMYLCASSLVTGYTFGSGTRLTVV.